The 14 T cell receptor beta chains presented below share a single source sample, sequenced in a study of blood T cell repertoires in COVID-19. TCRdb's copy holds only in-frame clones and misses some; the assay was immunoSEQ multiplex PCR. The repertoire holds roughly 23,000 clones, with 90% as singletons. The sample consisted of peripheral blood. Receptors were obtained from a man in his 70s with acute or convalescent COVID-19.

The CDR3 protein is CASRRTYEQYF. In nucleotides, the CDR3 is TGTGCCAGCAGGCGGACCTACGAGCAGTACTTC. V and J are TRBV25-1 and TRBJ2-7, with D unresolved. Per the germline V gene, CDR1 is MGHDK and CDR2 is SYGVNS. The CDR3 has 11 amino acids. V was cut by 6 bases and J by 2 bases, with 5 bases left in between.

The rearrangement uses TRBV10-3 and TRBJ2-1, with 7 bases matching TRBD2. The CDR3 covers 18 residues. J was trimmed by 5 bases and V by 3 bases; bases with no gene match: 16. CDR1 and CDR2 (germline): ENHRY, SYGVKD. CDR3 sequence reads: CAISDRGGGPNQHNEQFF. Here the CDR3 DNA reads TGTGCCATCAGTGACCGCGGGGGTGGGCCGAACCAACACAATGAGCAGTTCTTC.

V gene TRBV19 combines with J gene TRBJ2-3, with TRBD1 matching over 9 bases. V lost 5 bases and J lost 2; bases outside the gene matches: 8. The CDR3 sequence is 16 residues long. Germline assignment: CDR1 LNHDA and CDR2 SQIVND (reference sequence). The CDR3 sequence: CASSFLGTGSTDTQYF. Written as DNA, the CDR3 is TGTGCCAGTAGTTTCCTCGGGACAGGGTCCACAGATACGCAGTATTTT.

For the CDR3, the DNA is TGTGCCAGCAGCTTAACGACATTTAATTCACCCCTCCACTTT. Protein product: CASSLTTFNSPLHF. The chain joins TRBV6-5 to TRBJ1-6; D unresolved. CDR1 MNHEY and CDR2 SVGAGI come from the germline V gene. V was clipped by 6 bases and J by 6 bases, with 12 bases between them. This CDR3 is built from 14 residues.

The rearrangement uses TRBV5-5 and TRBJ1-3; D possibly corresponds to TRBD1 (6 bases). The germline CDR1 and CDR2 sequences are SGHKS and YYEKEE (reference sequence). Trimming pared 4 bases from V and 3 bases from J, leaving 14 bases between. This CDR3 spans 15 amino acids. Written as DNA, the CDR3 is TGTGCCAGCAGCGTACGAACAGGGAATGGAAACACCATATATTTT. Protein product: CASSVRTGNGNTIYF. The variable domain in full, with the rest retrieved from reference TRBV5-5 and TRBJ1-3, is DAGVTQSPTHLIKTRGQQVTLRCSPISGHKSVSWYQQVLGQGPQFIFQYYEKEERGRGNFPDRFSARQFPNYSSELNVNALLLGDSALYLCASSVRTGNGNTIYFGEGSWLTVV.

This clone was picked up one time. The gene calls are TRBV2 and TRBJ2-7; TRBD2 matches at 7 bases. The V segment lost 7 bases and the J segment 1 base; nucleotides outside the gene matches: 13. This CDR3 region has 16 residues. Germline CDR1 and CDR2: SNHLY and FYNNEI. In DNA form, the CDR3 reads TGTGCCAGCAAGGGAGGGTTCTGGGGGGATTCCTACGAGCAGTACTTC. Translated, it gives CASKGGFWGDSYEQYF.

The rearrangement links TRBV6-2 or TRBV6-3 to TRBJ2-7; TRBD2 might be the D (6 bases). This CDR3 region has 16 residues. The V end lost 0 bases, the J end lost 3 bases, and 15 bases lay between the germline ends. From germline, CDR1 is MNHEY and CDR2 SVGEGT. DNA for the CDR3: TGTGCCAGCAGTTACTCGATCGGCGGGGTAATCTACGAGCAGTACTTC. Its protein is CASSYSIGGVIYEQYF.

V usage is TRBV30 and J usage is TRBJ2-7; 8 bases match TRBD1. Per germline, CDR1 GTSNPN and CDR2 SVGIG (reference sequence). The CDR3 is made up of 13 amino acids. Losses at the gene ends were 7 bases for V and 1 base for J; bases not matched to a gene: 6. CDR3 sequence: CASSRDRSYEQYF. The CDR3 DNA sequence: TGTGCCTCGAGCCGGGACAGGTCCTACGAGCAGTACTTC. Full variable domain (outside the CDR3, taken from reference TRBV30 and TRBJ2-7): SQTIHQWPATLVQPVGSPLSLECTVEGTSNPNLYWYRQAAGRGLQLLFYSVGIGQISSEVPQNLSASRPQDRQFILSSKKLLLSDSGFYLCASSRDRSYEQYFGPGTRLTVT.

The chain combines TRBV28 with TRBJ2-3, with D perhaps matching TRBD2 (6 bases). Per germline, CDR1 MDHEN and CDR2 SYDVKM. This CDR3 contains 14 residues. V lost 6 bases and J lost 7, with 17 bases in between. The CDR3 DNA reads as TGTGCCAGCAGCCCATCTCCCGGAGGGAATACGCAGTATTTT. Protein sequence: CASSPSPGGNTQYF.

This clone was recorded a few times. The chain recombines TRBV4-3 with TRBJ1-5; D remains ambiguous. CDR1 and CDR2 from the germline V gene are LGHNA and YSLEER. The CDR3 is made up of 16 amino acids. The V end lost 0 bases, the J end lost 0 bases, and 9 bases lay between the germline ends. In nucleotides, the CDR3 is TGCGCCAGCAGCCAAGATCCCACAGCTAGCAATCAGCCCCAGCATTTT. Translating it yields CASSQDPTASNQPQHF.

V is TRBV29-1 and J is TRBJ2-1, with unresolved D. V was pared by 6 bases and J by 0 bases, with 6 bases between. Germline V gene data show CDR1 as SQVTM and CDR2 as ANQGSEA. This CDR3 spans 12 amino acids. The CDR3, as DNA: TGCAGCGTATGGAGCTCCTACAATGAGCAGTTCTTC. It codes for CSVWSSYNEQFF.

This clone has only one observation. The rearrangement links TRBV28 to TRBJ1-2; possibly TRBD1 for D (6 bases). Germline CDR1 MDHEN, CDR2 SYDVKM. This CDR3 spans 16 amino acids. V was shortened by 6 bases and J by 0 bases, with 17 bases between the two germline ends. The CDR3 DNA is TGTGCCAGCAGCCCAGACAGGTTGGGACCTAACTATGGCTACACCTTC. Amino acids: CASSPDRLGPNYGYTF.

This clone came up once. The chain links TRBV19 to TRBJ2-7; 8 bases fit TRBD1. This CDR3 is 13 amino acids long. V lost 8 bases to trimming and J lost 3 bases; unmatched junction nucleotides: 6. Germline loops: CDR1 LNHDA, CDR2 SQIVND (reference sequence). The CDR3 nucleotides read TGTGCCAGTCAGGTTGACAGGGGCTACGAGCAGTACTTC. It is translated as CASQVDRGYEQYF.

V is TRBV30 and J is TRBJ1-3, with D unclear. This CDR3 region has 16 residues. The ends were cut back, 0 bases at V and 4 bases at J, with 16 bases in the middle. Germline assignment: CDR1 GTSNPN and CDR2 SVGIG (reference sequence). CDR3 DNA sequence: TGTGCCTGGAGTGTAGACCCCCGGGGTGCCGGAAACACCATATATTTT. Its translation is CAWSVDPRGAGNTIYF.